This T cell receptor beta chain was retrieved from a study of cytotoxic CD8 clonotypes in ibrutinib-treated CLL. Whole-study results and caveats: The study found baseline clonality above age-matched healthy donors, tracking circulating CD8+ T-cell counts. There were differences in sampling times between sustained-remission and progressing patients. Ibrutinib response saw clonality rise, and progression saw it return toward baseline.

Note on this clone: Its antigen remains unknown.

The CDR3 is 14 residues long. The germline V gene encodes CDR1 KGHSH and CDR2 LQKENI. The V end lost 2 bases, the J end lost 7 bases, and 15 bases lay between the germline ends. Using immunoSEQ multiplex PCR, the repertoire was profiled, and TCRdb retains in-frame clones only, with some absent. The sample gives some 130,000 clones, around 85% of which show up once; around 2.1% is in the top ten. The rearrangement uses TRBV18 and TRBJ2-7; no firm D call. Source: PBMCs, taken after 24 months of ibrutinib treatment. The receptor comes from a human donor with chronic lymphocytic leukemia. As DNA, the CDR3 is TGTGCCAGCTCACCAGGACCCCTCGATCGGGAGCAGTACTTC. This encodes CASSPGPLDREQYF.